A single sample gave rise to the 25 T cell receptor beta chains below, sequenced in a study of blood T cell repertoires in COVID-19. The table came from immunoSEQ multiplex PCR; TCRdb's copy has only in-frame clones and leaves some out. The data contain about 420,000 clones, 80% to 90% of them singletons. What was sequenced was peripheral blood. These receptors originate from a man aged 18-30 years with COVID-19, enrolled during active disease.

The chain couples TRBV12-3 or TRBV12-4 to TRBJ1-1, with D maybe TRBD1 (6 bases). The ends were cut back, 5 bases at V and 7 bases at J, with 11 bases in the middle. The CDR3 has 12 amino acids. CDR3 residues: CASSVQGSEAFF. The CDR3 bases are TGTGCCAGCAGTGTACAGGGTAGTGAAGCTTTCTTT.

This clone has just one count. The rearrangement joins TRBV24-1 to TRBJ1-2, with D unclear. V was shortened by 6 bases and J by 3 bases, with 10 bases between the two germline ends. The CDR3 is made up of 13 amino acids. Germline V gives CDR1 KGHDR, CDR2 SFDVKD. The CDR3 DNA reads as TGTGCCACCAGTTCGGCGGCTTACTATGGCTACACCTTC. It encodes CATSSAAYYGYTF.

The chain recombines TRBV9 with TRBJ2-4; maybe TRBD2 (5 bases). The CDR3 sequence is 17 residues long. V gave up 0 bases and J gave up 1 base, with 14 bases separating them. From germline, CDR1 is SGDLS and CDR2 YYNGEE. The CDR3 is CASSVEASWVAKNIQYF. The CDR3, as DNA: TGTGCCAGCAGCGTAGAGGCTAGCTGGGTGGCCAAAAACATTCAGTACTTC.

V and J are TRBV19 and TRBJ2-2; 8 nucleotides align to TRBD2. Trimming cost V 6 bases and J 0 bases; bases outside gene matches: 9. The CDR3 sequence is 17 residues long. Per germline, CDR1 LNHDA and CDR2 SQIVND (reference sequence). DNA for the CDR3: TGTGCCAGTAGACACGGGAGGGGGAGAACGAACACCGGGGAGCTGTTTTTT. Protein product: CASRHGRGRTNTGELFF.

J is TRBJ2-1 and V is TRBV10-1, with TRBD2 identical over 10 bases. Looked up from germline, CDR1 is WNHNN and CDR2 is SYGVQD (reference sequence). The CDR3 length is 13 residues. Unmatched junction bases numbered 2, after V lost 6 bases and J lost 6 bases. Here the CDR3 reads CASRASGSNEQFF. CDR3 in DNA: TGCGCCAGCAGGGCTAGCGGGAGCAATGAGCAGTTCTTC.

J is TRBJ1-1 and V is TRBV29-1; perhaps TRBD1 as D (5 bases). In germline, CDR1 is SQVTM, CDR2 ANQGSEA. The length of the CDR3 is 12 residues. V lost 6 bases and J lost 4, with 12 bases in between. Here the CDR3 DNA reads TGCAGCGTCGATCAGGGTCCCACTGAAGCTTTCTTT. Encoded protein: CSVDQGPTEAFF. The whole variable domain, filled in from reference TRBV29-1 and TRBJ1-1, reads SAVISQKPSRDICQRGTSLTIQCQVDSQVTMMFWYRQQPGQSLTLIATANQGSEATYESGFVIDKFPISRPNLTFSTLTVSNMSPEDSSIYLCSVDQGPTEAFFGQGTRLTVV.

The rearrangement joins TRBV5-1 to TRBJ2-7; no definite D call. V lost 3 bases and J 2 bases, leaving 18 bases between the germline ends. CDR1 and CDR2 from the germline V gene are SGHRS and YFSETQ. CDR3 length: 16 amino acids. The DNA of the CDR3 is TGCGCCAGCAGCTACACCATAGCTGACCCTCCCTACGAGCAGTACTTC. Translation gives CASSYTIADPPYEQYF.

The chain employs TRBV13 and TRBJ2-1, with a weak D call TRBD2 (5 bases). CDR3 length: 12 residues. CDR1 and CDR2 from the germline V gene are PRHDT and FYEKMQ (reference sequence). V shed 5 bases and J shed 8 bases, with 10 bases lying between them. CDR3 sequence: CASSRTRDEQFF. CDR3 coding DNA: TGTGCCAGCAGCAGAACGAGGGATGAGCAGTTCTTC.

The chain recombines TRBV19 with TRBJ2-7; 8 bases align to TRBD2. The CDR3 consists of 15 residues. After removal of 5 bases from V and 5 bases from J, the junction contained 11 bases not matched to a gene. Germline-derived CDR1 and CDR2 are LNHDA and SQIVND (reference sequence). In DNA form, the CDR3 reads TGTGCCAGTAGTGCGGGGTCAGCGGGAGAAGACGAGCAGTACTTC. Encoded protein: CASSAGSAGEDEQYF.

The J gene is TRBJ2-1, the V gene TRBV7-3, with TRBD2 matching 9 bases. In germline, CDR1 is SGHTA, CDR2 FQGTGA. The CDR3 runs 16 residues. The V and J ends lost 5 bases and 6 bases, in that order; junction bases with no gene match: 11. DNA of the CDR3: TGTGCCAGCAGCCATGAGGGCGGGAGGGTTTCCAATGAGCAGTTCTTC. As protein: CASSHEGGRVSNEQFF.

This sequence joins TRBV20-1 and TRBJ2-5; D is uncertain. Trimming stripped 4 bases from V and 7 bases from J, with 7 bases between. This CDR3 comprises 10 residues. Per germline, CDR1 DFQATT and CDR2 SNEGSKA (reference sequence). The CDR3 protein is CSANQVTQYF. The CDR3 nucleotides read TGCAGTGCTAATCAGGTGACCCAGTACTTC.

DNA for the CDR3: TGTGCCACCAGTGTAAAGTCGGTAGATACGCAGTATTTT. Protein: CATSVKSVDTQYF. V gene TRBV24-1 combines with J gene TRBJ2-3; no firm D call. The CDR3 spans 13 residues. V was cut by 5 bases and J by 5 bases, with 10 bases left in between. CDR1 and CDR2 (germline): KGHDR, SFDVKD.

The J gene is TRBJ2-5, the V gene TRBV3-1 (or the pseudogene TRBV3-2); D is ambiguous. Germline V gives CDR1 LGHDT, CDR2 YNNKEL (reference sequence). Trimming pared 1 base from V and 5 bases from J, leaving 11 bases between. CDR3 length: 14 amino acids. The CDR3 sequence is CASSQALTGETQYF. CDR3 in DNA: TGTGCCAGCAGCCAAGCTCTCACCGGGGAGACCCAGTACTTC.

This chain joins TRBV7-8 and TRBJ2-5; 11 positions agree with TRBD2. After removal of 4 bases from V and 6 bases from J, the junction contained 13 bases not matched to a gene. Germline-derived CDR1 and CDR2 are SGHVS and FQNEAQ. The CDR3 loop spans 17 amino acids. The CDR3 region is CASSSSSGTSGWQTQYF. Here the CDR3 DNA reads TGTGCCAGCAGCTCCTCCTCTGGGACTAGCGGTTGGCAGACCCAGTACTTC.

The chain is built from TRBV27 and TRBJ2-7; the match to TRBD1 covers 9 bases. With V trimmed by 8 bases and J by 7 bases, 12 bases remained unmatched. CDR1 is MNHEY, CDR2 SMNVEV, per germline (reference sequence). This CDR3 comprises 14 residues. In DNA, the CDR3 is TGTGCCAGCGGTCGGGACAGGGAATCGGGGGAGCAGTACTTC. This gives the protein CASGRDRESGEQYF.

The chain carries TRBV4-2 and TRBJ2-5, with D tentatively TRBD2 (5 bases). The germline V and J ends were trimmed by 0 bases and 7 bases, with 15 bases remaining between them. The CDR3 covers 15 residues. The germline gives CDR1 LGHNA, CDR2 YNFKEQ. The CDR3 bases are TGTGCCAGCAGCCAAGAGCGGGTCAGTCAAAGGACCCAGTACTTC. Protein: CASSQERVSQRTQYF.

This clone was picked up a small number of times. The CDR3 DNA sequence: TGTGCCACCAGTGACCCGACAGGGGGCAATCAGCCCCAGCATTTT. This encodes CATSDPTGGNQPQHF. The chain carries TRBV24-1 and TRBJ1-5, with TRBD1 matching over 8 bases. Germline V gene sequence: CDR1 KGHDR, CDR2 SFDVKD. V was clipped by 4 bases and J by 2 bases; unmatched bases: 3. The CDR3 loop spans 15 amino acids.

Written as DNA, the CDR3 is TGTGCCAGCAGTTTCGAGAGGTTGTCCCTCCACTTT. This codes for CASSFERLSLHF. The chain joins TRBV12-3 or TRBV12-4 to TRBJ1-6; D not certain. The CDR3 length is 12 residues. With 3 bases removed from V and 14 bases from J, the gap between germline ends came to 11 bases.

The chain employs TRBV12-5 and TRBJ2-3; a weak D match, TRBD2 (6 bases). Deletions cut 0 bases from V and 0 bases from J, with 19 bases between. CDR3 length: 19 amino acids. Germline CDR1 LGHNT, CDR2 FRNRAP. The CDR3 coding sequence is TGTGCTAGTGGTTTGGTACGCCGGGGACTCTCGACTAGCACAGATACGCAGTATTTT. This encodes CASGLVRRGLSTSTDTQYF.

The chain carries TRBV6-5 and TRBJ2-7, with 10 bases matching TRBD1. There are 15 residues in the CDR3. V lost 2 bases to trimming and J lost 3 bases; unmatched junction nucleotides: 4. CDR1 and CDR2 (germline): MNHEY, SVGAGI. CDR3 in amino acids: CASSYPGQGVYEQYF. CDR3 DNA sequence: TGTGCCAGCAGTTACCCCGGACAGGGGGTCTACGAGCAGTACTTC.

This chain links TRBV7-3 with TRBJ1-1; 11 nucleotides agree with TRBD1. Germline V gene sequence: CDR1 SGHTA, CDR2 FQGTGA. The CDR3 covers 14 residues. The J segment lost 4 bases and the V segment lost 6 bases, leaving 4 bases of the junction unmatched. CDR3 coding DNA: TGTGCCAGCAGTCCGGGGACAGGGGGCACTGAAGCTTTCTTT. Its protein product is CASSPGTGGTEAFF. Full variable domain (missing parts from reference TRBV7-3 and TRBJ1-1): GAGVSQTPSNKVTEKGKYVELRCDPISGHTALYWYRQSLGQGPEFLIYFQGTGAADDSGLPNDRFFAVRPEGSVSTLKIQRTERGDSAVYLCASSPGTGGTEAFFGQGTRLTVV.

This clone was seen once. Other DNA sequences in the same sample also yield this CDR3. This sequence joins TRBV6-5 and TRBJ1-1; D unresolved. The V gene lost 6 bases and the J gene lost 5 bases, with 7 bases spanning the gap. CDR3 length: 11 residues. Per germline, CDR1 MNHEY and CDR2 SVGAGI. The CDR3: CASSLGTEAFF. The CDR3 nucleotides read TGTGCCAGCAGCCTCGGGACTGAAGCTTTCTTT.

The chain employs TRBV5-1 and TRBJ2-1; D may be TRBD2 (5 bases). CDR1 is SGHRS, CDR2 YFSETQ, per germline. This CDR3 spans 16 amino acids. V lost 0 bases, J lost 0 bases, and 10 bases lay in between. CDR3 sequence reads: CASSLVTGSSYNEQFF. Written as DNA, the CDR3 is TGCGCCAGCAGCTTGGTGACGGGGAGCTCCTACAATGAGCAGTTCTTC.

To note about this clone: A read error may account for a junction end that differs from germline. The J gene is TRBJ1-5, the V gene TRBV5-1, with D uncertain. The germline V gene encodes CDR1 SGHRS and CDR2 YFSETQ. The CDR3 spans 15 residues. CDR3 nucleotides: TGCGCCAGCACCTTGGACGGAGGGAGTAATCAGCCCCAGCATTTT. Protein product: CASTLDGGSNQPQHF. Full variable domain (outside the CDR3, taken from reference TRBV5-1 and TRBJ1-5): KAGVTQTPRYLIKTRGQQVTLSCSPISGHRSVSWYQQTPGQGLQFLFEYFSETQRNKGNFPGRFSGRQFSNSRSEMNVSTLELGDSALYLCASTLDGGSNQPQHFGDGTRLSIL.

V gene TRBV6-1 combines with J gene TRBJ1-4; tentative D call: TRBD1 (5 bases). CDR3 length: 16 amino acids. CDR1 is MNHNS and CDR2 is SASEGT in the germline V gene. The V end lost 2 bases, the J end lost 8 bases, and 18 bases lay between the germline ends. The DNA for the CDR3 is TGTGCCAGCAGTGAACTATGGGGCCGGACAACGGAAAAACTGTTTTTT. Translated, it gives CASSELWGRTTEKLFF.